The entry below describes one TCR beta chain. Its antigen is currently unknown. The sample comes from a study of cytomegalovirus exposure and HLA in healthy donors. Findings and caveats of the study: A link between a missense DCLRE1C variant and TCR beta V- and J-gene trimming emerged from a later analysis.

The PCR had 60 Vbeta and 13 Jbeta primers. Per the study methods: Later, an analysis found roughly 80 million unique TCR beta chains, and some 10 million of these were shared. Sequencing used immunoSEQ multiplex PCR; TCRdb keeps in-frame clones, though not all of them. Clone size and the V and J calls come from that table; the DNA yielded D and trimming. The profile shows over 200,000 clones, roughly 89% of them singletons. This CDR3 has 13 residues. Looked up from germline, CDR1 is SNHLY and CDR2 is FYNNEI. The V gene lost 8 bases and the J gene lost 8 bases, with 13 bases spanning the gap. Input material: PBMCs. The rearrangement joins TRBV2 to TRBJ1-6; D is undetermined. The clonotype comes from a woman aged 18-29 years in good health and CMV-seronegative. The chain's CDR3 is CASVRERDSPLHF. CDR3 DNA: TGTGCCAGCGTCCGCGAAAGAGATTCACCCCTCCACTTT.